This TCR beta chain came from a study of blood T cell repertoires in COVID-19. Overall study context: Sites across the United States, Italy and Spain contributed samples from acute and convalescent COVID-19.

Assay: immunoSEQ multiplex PCR; the TCRdb copy retains only in-frame clones and omits some. In the table there are under 250,000 clones, under 90% of which are singletons. Germline-derived CDR1 and CDR2 are SNHLY and FYNNEI. V lost 8 bases and J 1 base, leaving 12 bases between the germline ends. This CDR3 is built from 13 residues. The sequenced sample was peripheral blood. The V gene is TRBV2, the J gene TRBJ2-7; D call uncertain. This clonotype was obtained from a man between 60 and 70 years old who had recovered from COVID-19. As DNA, the CDR3 is TGTGCCAGCCTTTTGACTGGTTCCTACGAGCAGTACTTC. This gives the protein CASLLTGSYEQYF.